The rows below give T cell receptor beta chains drawn from one sample of a study of blood T cell repertoires in COVID-19. The table came from immunoSEQ multiplex PCR; TCRdb's copy has only in-frame clones and leaves some out. The sample has some 460,000 clones, 87% seen once. The sample was PBMCs or T cells enriched from blood (not recorded which). The receptors stem from a woman aged 18-29 years with acute COVID-19. CDR3s include the opening cysteine and the closing phenylalanine or tryptophan. A D gene is named only where the DNA matches it firmly. Clone size is given for some rows only: seen once, a few or many times, or a class if the clone is expanded.

>NA|NA|TRBV15|TRBJ2-3
CATSRDRDLPNTDTQYF
TGTGCCACCAGCAGAGATCGGGACTTACCGAATACAGATACGCAGTATTTT
>NA|NA|TRBV28|TRBJ1-1
CASQETNTEAFF
TGTGCCAGCCAGGAAACGAACACTGAAGCTTTCTTT
>NA|TRBD2|TRBV7-3|TRBJ2-3
CASSLTGGYTDTQYF
TGTGCCAGCAGCTTAACCGGGGGGTACACAGATACGCAGTATTTT
>once|TRBD1|TRBV28|TRBJ2-7
CASSSGQGGAYEQYF
TGTGCCAGCAGTTCGGGACAGGGAGGTGCCTACGAGCAGTACTTC
>NA|NA|TRBV4-1|TRBJ2-7
CASSQDPPPTNYEQYF
TGCGCCAGCAGCCAAGATCCGCCACCGACAAACTACGAGCAGTACTTC
>NA|NA|TRBV21-1|TRBJ1-5
CASSKHRVFNQPQHF
TGTGCCAGCAGCAAACACAGGGTTTTCAATCAGCCCCAGCATTTT
>NA|TRBD1|TRBV6-1|TRBJ2-1
CASSELGGAYNEQFF
TGTGCCAGCAGTGAATTAGGGGGCGCCTACAATGAGCAGTTCTTC
>NA|NA|TRBV6-5|TRBJ1-2
CASTKTGYGYTF
TGTGCCAGCACCAAAACAGGGTATGGCTACACCTTC
>few|NA|TRBV13|TRBJ2-3
CASSTYMGGLDTQYF
TGTGCCAGCAGCACTTACATGGGGGGTCTAGATACGCAGTATTTT
>NA|TRBD1|TRBV19|TRBJ2-7
CASSGQENYEQYF
TGTGCCAGTTCGGGACAGGAAAACTACGAGCAGTACTTC
>NA|NA|TRBV7-2|TRBJ1-2
CASSLGGGPTLYGYTF
TGTGCCAGCAGCTTAGGAGGAGGACCAACCCTTTATGGCTACACCTTC
>NA|NA|TRBV11-2|TRBJ2-5
CASSFSGLQETQYF
TGTGCCAGCAGCTTTTCGGGACTTCAAGAGACCCAGTACTTC
>once|NA|TRBV7-2|TRBJ2-4
CASSTSRRASDIQYF
TGTGCCAGCAGCACCTCAAGGAGGGCGTCGGACATTCAGTACTTC
>NA|TRBD1|TRBV5-4|TRBJ1-4
CASSFRQGATNEKLFF
TGTGCCAGCAGCTTTAGACAGGGGGCAACTAATGAAAAACTGTTTTTT
>NA|NA|TRBV5-1|TRBJ2-2
CASSVDSTNTGELFF
TGCGCCAGCAGCGTGGACAGCACAAACACCGGGGAGCTGTTTTTT
>NA|TRBD2|TRBV7-7|TRBJ2-5
CASSLSAGGPKQETQYF
TGTGCTAGCAGCTTGTCAGCGGGGGGGCCGAAGCAAGAGACCCAGTACTTC
>NA|NA|TRBV9|TRBJ1-3
CASSVVPTGNTIYF
TGTGCCAGCAGCGTAGTCCCTACTGGAAACACCATATATTTT
>NA|NA|TRBV9|TRBJ1-6
CASSVEAHRNNSPLHF
TGTGCCAGCAGCGTAGAGGCCCACAGGAATAATTCACCCCTCCACTTT
>once|NA|TRBV9|TRBJ2-7
CASSDQVSTYEQYF
TGTGCCAGCAGCGACCAGGTATCCACCTACGAGCAGTACTTC
>NA|NA|TRBV28|TRBJ1-2
CASSPSAGGNYGYTF
TGTGCCAGCAGTCCCTCGGCGGGGGGTAACTATGGCTACACCTTC
>NA|NA|TRBV12-3/TRBV12-4|TRBJ2-7
CASSFISEQYF
TGTGCCAGCAGTTTTATCAGCGAGCAGTACTTC
>NA|TRBD2|TRBV7-2|TRBJ2-7
CASSSGAGVYYEQYF
TGTGCCAGCAGCTCCGGGGCGGGGGTCTATTACGAGCAGTACTTC
>NA|TRBD2|TRBV15|TRBJ2-1
CATSRALASGRGVNEQFF
TGTGCCACCAGCAGAGCCCTTGCGAGCGGGAGAGGGGTCAATGAGCAGTTCTTC
>NA|TRBD1|TRBV20-1|TRBJ2-7
CSASSGQGAGREQYF
TGCAGTGCTAGTTCGGGACAGGGGGCCGGGAGGGAGCAGTACTTC
>NA|NA|TRBV7-2|TRBJ1-2
CASSVDNNYGYTF
TGTGCCAGCAGCGTCGACAATAACTATGGCTACACCTTC
>NA|NA|TRBV10-3|TRBJ2-7
CAIGELGYYEQYF
TGTGCCATCGGAGAACTAGGGTACTACGAGCAGTACTTC
>NA|TRBD2|TRBV5-1|TRBJ2-3
CASSFKTSRSTDTQYF
TGCGCCAGCAGCTTTAAGACTAGCAGATCCACAGATACGCAGTATTTT
>NA|NA|TRBV7-2|TRBJ1-1
CASSLEGGGEAFF
TGTGCCAGCAGCTTAGAGGGCGGAGGTGAAGCTTTCTTT
>once|TRBD1|TRBV10-3|TRBJ2-7
CAIRGQGPYEQYF
TGTGCCATCAGAGGACAGGGACCCTACGAGCAGTACTTC
>NA|NA|TRBV7-7|TRBJ2-2
CASSPRGISTGELFF
TGTGCCAGCAGCCCCCGCGGGATTTCCACCGGGGAGCTGTTTTTT
>NA|NA|TRBV4-1|TRBJ1-5
CASSQVNQVLHF
TGCGCCAGCAGCCAAGTCAACCAGGTCCTGCATTTT
>NA|TRBD2|TRBV5-1|TRBJ2-3
CASSLMVAGGPTDTQYF
TGCGCCAGCAGCTTGATGGTAGCGGGGGGACCCACAGATACGCAGTATTTT
>once|TRBD1|TRBV5-8|TRBJ2-2
CASETLGTGFSGELFF
TGTGCCAGCGAGACACTCGGGACAGGGTTCTCCGGGGAGCTGTTTTTT
>NA|NA|TRBV9|TRBJ2-2
CASSVAEGRSTGELFF
TGTGCCAGCAGCGTAGCGGAGGGGCGCAGCACCGGGGAGCTGTTTTTT
>once|NA|TRBV28|TRBJ1-4
CATERGGSEKLFF
TGTGCCACCGAACGGGGAGGGTCTGAAAAACTGTTTTTT
>NA|TRBD1|TRBV2|TRBJ1-2
CASSRDRGRFAGYTF
TGTGCCAGCAGCCGGGACAGGGGGCGCTTCGCGGGCTACACCTTC
>NA|TRBD1|TRBV18|TRBJ1-1
CASSPQGTDYTEAFF
TGTGCCAGCTCACCACAGGGGACAGATTACACTGAAGCTTTCTTT
>NA|NA|TRBV7-9|TRBJ1-2
CASSPSRGADYGYTF
TGTGCCAGCAGCCCATCGCGGGGGGCTGACTATGGCTACACCTTC
>few|NA|TRBV7-2|TRBJ1-3
CASSLVASGNTIYF
TGTGCCAGCAGCTTAGTGGCAAGTGGAAACACCATATATTTT
>NA|TRBD1|TRBV9|TRBJ2-1
CASSTHPTGSVANEQFF
TGTGCCAGCAGCACCCACCCGACAGGGAGTGTCGCCAATGAGCAGTTCTTC
>NA|TRBD2|TRBV5-4|TRBJ2-3
CASSLARASGDTQYF
TGTGCCAGCAGCTTGGCCAGGGCTAGCGGAGATACGCAGTATTTT
>NA|NA|TRBV18|TRBJ2-5
CASRAQETQYF
TGTGCCAGCCGCGCACAAGAGACCCAGTACTTC
>NA|TRBD2|TRBV5-4|TRBJ2-3
CASSDTSGTDTQYF
TGTGCCAGCAGCGACACTAGCGGGACAGATACGCAGTATTTT
>NA|NA|TRBV29-1|TRBJ2-2
CLLTPGELFF
TGCCTACTGACTCCCGGGGAGCTGTTTTTT
>NA|TRBD2|TRBV3-1/TRBV3-2|TRBJ2-2
CASSRGTSGRTGELFF
TGTGCCAGCAGCCGAGGGACTAGCGGGAGAACCGGGGAGCTGTTTTTT
>NA|NA|TRBV24-1|TRBJ2-7
CATRRRVPYEQYF
TGTGCCACCAGACGCAGGGTCCCCTACGAGCAGTACTTC
>NA|NA|TRBV27|TRBJ1-5
CASSFLGQPQHF
TGTGCCAGCAGTTTCCTAGGCCAGCCCCAGCATTTT
>NA|TRBD2|TRBV15|TRBJ2-1
CATSRSGLAGGIPGEQFF
TGTGCCACCAGCAGATCAGGACTAGCGGGAGGGATTCCAGGTGAGCAGTTCTTC
>NA|TRBD1|TRBV11-3|TRBJ2-7
CASSLEYRGRSHEQYF
TGTGCCAGCAGCTTAGAATACAGGGGGCGCTCCCACGAGCAGTACTTC
>NA|TRBD2|TRBV3-1/TRBV3-2|TRBJ2-1
CASSDETSGELFF
TGTGCCAGCAGCGACGAAACTAGCGGAGAGTTGTTCTTC
>NA|NA|TRBV10-3|TRBJ1-2
CAISGEETLGYGYTF
TGTGCCATCAGTGGCGAAGAAACCCTCGGCTATGGCTACACCTTC
>NA|NA|TRBV2|TRBJ1-6
CASSPGTFNGWGSPLHF
TGTGCCAGCAGTCCCGGGACATTCAACGGATGGGGTTCACCCCTCCACTTT
>NA|TRBD2|TRBV5-1|TRBJ2-5
CASSPGVAGGGETQYF
TGCGCCAGCAGCCCCGGAGTAGCGGGGGGAGGGGAGACCCAGTACTTC
>NA|NA|TRBV3-1/TRBV3-2|TRBJ2-3
CASSLSKTQYF
TGTGCCAGCAGCCTTAGTAAGACGCAGTATTTT
>few|TRBD1|TRBV9|TRBJ1-5
CASSMTGSGQPQHF
TGTGCCAGCAGCATGACAGGGTCTGGGCAGCCCCAGCATTTT
>NA|NA|TRBV10-1|TRBJ2-7
CASSESGSLEQNEQYF
TGCGCCAGCAGTGAGTCGGGGAGTCTGGAGCAGAACGAGCAGTACTTC